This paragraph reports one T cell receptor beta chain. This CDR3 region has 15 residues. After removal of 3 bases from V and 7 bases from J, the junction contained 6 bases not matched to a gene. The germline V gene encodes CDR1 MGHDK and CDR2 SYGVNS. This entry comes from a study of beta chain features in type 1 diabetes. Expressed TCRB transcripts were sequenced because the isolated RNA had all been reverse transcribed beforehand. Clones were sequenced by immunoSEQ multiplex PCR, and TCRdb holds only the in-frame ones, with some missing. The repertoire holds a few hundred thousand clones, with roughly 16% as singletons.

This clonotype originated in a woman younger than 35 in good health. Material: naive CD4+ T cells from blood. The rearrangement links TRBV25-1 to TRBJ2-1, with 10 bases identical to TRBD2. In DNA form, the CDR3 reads TGTGCCAGCAGTGATTTAGCGGGAGGATGGAATGAGCAGTTCTTC. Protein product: CASSDLAGGWNEQFF.